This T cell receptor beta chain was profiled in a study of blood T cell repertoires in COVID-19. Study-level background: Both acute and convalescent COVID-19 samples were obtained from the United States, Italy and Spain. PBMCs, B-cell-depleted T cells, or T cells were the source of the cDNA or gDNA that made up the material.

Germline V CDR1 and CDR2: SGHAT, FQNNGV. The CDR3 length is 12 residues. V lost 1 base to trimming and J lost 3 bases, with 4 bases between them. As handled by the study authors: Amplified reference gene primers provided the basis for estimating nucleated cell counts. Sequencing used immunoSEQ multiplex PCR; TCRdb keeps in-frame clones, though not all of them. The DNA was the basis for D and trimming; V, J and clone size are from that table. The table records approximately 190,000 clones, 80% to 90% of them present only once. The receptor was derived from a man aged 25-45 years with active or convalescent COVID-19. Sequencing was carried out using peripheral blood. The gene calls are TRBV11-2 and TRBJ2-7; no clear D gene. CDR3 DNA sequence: TGTGCCAGCAGCTTAGGGCTCTACGAGCAGTACTTC. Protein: CASSLGLYEQYF.